This T cell receptor beta chain was retrieved from a study of cytomegalovirus exposure and HLA in healthy donors. The study's findings and limits: Available immune exposure information was restricted to CMV serostatus only. TCR beta chains associated with HLA were, in a later analysis, more clonally expanded than equally common others.

PCR amplification relied on 60 Vbeta primers (plus 13 Jbeta primers). Generated by immunoSEQ multiplex PCR, the TCRdb table keeps only in-frame clones and is missing some. The sample has about 150,000 clones; 70% to 90% are singletons. Germline V gene data show CDR1 as MDHEN and CDR2 as SYDVKM. This CDR3 region has 16 residues. Between the trimmed V and J ends, which lost 3 bases and 2 bases, there was a span of 15 bases. For this clone: Its matching antigen is unknown.

The chain joins TRBV28 to TRBJ2-3; no reliable D call. Material for sequencing was PBMCs. The receptor was isolated from a woman aged 18-30 years in good health and CMV-seronegative. CDR3 bases: TGTGCCAGCAGTTTGGGCTACAGCTCCTTCACAGATACGCAGTATTTT. Amino acids: CASSLGYSSFTDTQYF.